These 7 T cell receptor beta chains originate from one sample sequenced in a study of T-cell reconstitution after alpha-beta-depleted transplantation in children. Construction of the TCRbeta library involved unique molecular identifiers. TCRdb reprocessed the PCR reads via MiXCR and lists one record per CDR3 protein. This table has fewer than 550,000 distinct CDR3 sequences, about a tenth appearing once. Sample: PBMCs from the stem cell graft donor, taken from the stem cell graft. Receptors were obtained from a human donor who donated a stem cell graft to a child with acute myeloid leukemia.

V usage is TRBV2 and J usage is TRBJ2-5; TRBD2 aligns across 7 bases. This CDR3 contains 14 residues. From germline, CDR1 is SNHLY and CDR2 FYNNEI. V dropped 8 bases and J dropped 5; count of bases not matched to a gene: 11. This CDR3 reads CASRGLGVMETQYF. As DNA, the CDR3 is TGTGCCAGCCGTGGACTAGGGGTGATGGAGACCCAGTACTTC.

The chain carries TRBV11-3 and TRBJ2-7, with a tentative D call TRBD2 (6 bases). The CDR3 length is 13 residues. Germline values: CDR1 SGHNT, CDR2 YENEEA. V lost 2 bases, J lost 1 base, and 6 bases lay in between. As DNA, the CDR3 is TGTGCCAGCAGCTTACGGGAGTCCTACGAGCAGTACTTC. This translates into CASSLRESYEQYF.

This clonotype was found a few times. The J gene is TRBJ2-3, the V gene TRBV11-2; TRBD1 or TRBD2 may be the D gene (6 bases each). The germline V and J ends were trimmed by 4 bases and 6 bases, with 14 bases remaining between them. Germline V gives CDR1 SGHAT, CDR2 FQNNGV. CDR3 length: 14 amino acids. The CDR3 is CASSYLGGRDTQYF. CDR3 bases: TGTGCCAGCAGCTATTTAGGGGGGCGGGATACGCAGTATTTT. Filled out from reference TRBV11-2 and TRBJ2-3, the complete variable domain reads EAGVAQSPRYKIIEKRQSVAFWCNPISGHATLYWYQQILGQGPKLLIQFQNNGVVDDSQLPKDRFSAERLKGVDSTLKIQPAKLEDSAVYLCASSYLGGRDTQYFGPGTRLTVL.

This clonotype was seen a few times. The chain links TRBV5-1 to TRBJ2-1; 10 bases match TRBD2. Germline CDR1 reads SGHRS; CDR2 reads YFSETQ. With V trimmed by 1 base and J by 2 bases, 6 bases remained unmatched. CDR3 length equals 17 residues. The CDR3 sequence: CASSLPSGSWTYNEQFF. The CDR3 DNA sequence: TGCGCCAGCAGCTTGCCTAGCGGGAGTTGGACCTACAATGAGCAGTTCTTC.

This chain links TRBV7-2 with TRBJ2-1; D might be TRBD1 or TRBD2, each matching 5 bases. V was clipped by 6 bases and J by 6 bases, with 18 bases between them. CDR3 length: 15 amino acids. The germline V gene encodes CDR1 SGHTA and CDR2 FQGNSA. DNA for the CDR3: TGTGCCAGCAGATTGCCGGGACCCATTATCAATGAGCAGTTCTTC. It specifies CASRLPGPIINEQFF.

This clonotype was detected a few times. The chain combines TRBV7-9 with TRBJ1-4; 7 bases line up with TRBD1. The V gene end was trimmed by 4 bases and the J gene end by 4 bases; junction bases not matched to a gene: 6. The CDR3 is 15 residues long. Germline CDR1 reads SEHNR; CDR2 reads FQNEAQ (reference sequence). The CDR3 loop reads CASSSGQNLNEKLFF. The CDR3 nucleotides are TGTGCCAGCAGCTCGGGACAGAACCTTAATGAAAAACTGTTTTTT.

This clonotype was seen only once. The rearrangement joins TRBV24-1 to TRBJ2-1; 15 bases match TRBD2. The CDR3 consists of 18 residues. J gave up 4 bases and V 3 bases, and 6 bases lay outside the gene matches. In germline, CDR1 is KGHDR, CDR2 SFDVKD. The CDR3, as DNA: TGTGCCACCAGTGATAACGCCGGGACTAGCGGGAGGTACAATGAGCAGTTCTTC. It yields the protein CATSDNAGTSGRYNEQFF.